These T cell receptor beta chains were read from a single sample in a study of beta chain features in type 1 diabetes. Assay: immunoSEQ multiplex PCR; the TCRdb copy retains only in-frame clones and omits some. The data contain around 250,000 clones, less than 15% of them singletons. The sample comprised naive CD4+ T cells from blood. These receptors were taken from a woman aged 40 to 50 in good health. CDR3s include the opening cysteine and the closing phenylalanine or tryptophan. A D gene is named only where the DNA matches it firmly. The listing skips clone size in some rows; elsewhere it reads once, few, many or a size class.

cdr3_aa: CSVELDRNTEAFF; cdr3_nt: TGCAGCGTTGAATTGGACAGGAACACTGAAGCTTTCTTT; d_call: NA; v_call: TRBV29-1; clone_size: NA; j_call: TRBJ1-1
cdr3_aa: CASSQDLSVSLNQPQHF; cdr3_nt: TGCGCCAGCAGCCAAGATCTATCGGTATCCCTCAATCAGCCCCAGCATTTT; d_call: NA; v_call: TRBV4-1; clone_size: NA; j_call: TRBJ1-5
cdr3_aa: CASSWNRGQDTEAFF; cdr3_nt: TGTGCCAGCAGTTGGAACAGGGGGCAGGACACTGAAGCTTTCTTT; d_call: TRBD1; v_call: TRBV6-5; clone_size: few; j_call: TRBJ1-1
cdr3_aa: CASSLRDSSYNEQFF; cdr3_nt: TGTGCCAGCAGCTTGAGGGACAGCTCCTACAATGAGCAGTTCTTC; d_call: TRBD1; v_call: TRBV5-6; clone_size: NA; j_call: TRBJ2-1
cdr3_aa: CASSVGTEETQYF; cdr3_nt: TGTGCCAGCAGCGTAGGTACAGAAGAGACCCAGTACTTC; d_call: NA; v_call: TRBV9; clone_size: few; j_call: TRBJ2-5
cdr3_aa: CASSLGQDRVNKQFF; cdr3_nt: TGTGCCAGCAGCTTAGGCCAGGACAGAGTCAATAAGCAGTTCTTC; d_call: NA; v_call: TRBV11-3; clone_size: few; j_call: TRBJ2-1
cdr3_aa: CASALAGAPGGTQYF; cdr3_nt: TGTGCCAGCGCCCTAGCGGGGGCCCCCGGGGGGACCCAGTACTTC; d_call: TRBD2; v_call: TRBV2; clone_size: few; j_call: TRBJ2-5
cdr3_aa: CASSLGQGTSYEQYF; cdr3_nt: TGCGCCAGCAGCCTGGGACAGGGAACATCCTACGAGCAGTACTTC; d_call: TRBD1; v_call: TRBV4-1; clone_size: few; j_call: TRBJ2-7
cdr3_aa: CASTNRDRGPDTQYF; cdr3_nt: TGTGCCAGCACCAATCGGGACAGGGGCCCAGATACGCAGTATTTT; d_call: TRBD1; v_call: TRBV2; clone_size: NA; j_call: TRBJ2-3
cdr3_aa: CASSLQVWNYGYTF; cdr3_nt: TGTGCCAGCAGTTTACAGGTCTGGAACTATGGCTACACCTTC; d_call: NA; v_call: TRBV11-2; clone_size: NA; j_call: TRBJ1-2
cdr3_aa: CASSPRLLGEQYF; cdr3_nt: TGTGCCAGCAGCCCCAGACTCCTCGGCGAGCAGTACTTC; d_call: NA; v_call: TRBV7-6; clone_size: NA; j_call: TRBJ2-7
cdr3_aa: CASLLRPGGIQETQYF; cdr3_nt: TGCGCCAGCTTACTTCGTCCCGGGGGGATCCAAGAGACCCAGTACTTC; d_call: TRBD2; v_call: TRBV5-1; clone_size: NA; j_call: TRBJ2-5
cdr3_aa: CASSSPGLDEQYF; cdr3_nt: TGTGCCAGCAGCTCGCCGGGACTTGACGAGCAGTACTTC; d_call: NA; v_call: TRBV7-2; clone_size: NA; j_call: TRBJ2-7
cdr3_aa: CAISTAKAGSEQFF; cdr3_nt: TGTGCCATCAGTACGGCTAAAGCGGGGAGTGAGCAGTTCTTC; d_call: TRBD2; v_call: TRBV10-3; clone_size: NA; j_call: TRBJ2-1
cdr3_aa: CASCSGGAGGELFF; cdr3_nt: TGTGCCAGCTGTTCTGGCGGGGCGGGCGGGGAGCTGTTTTTT; d_call: NA; v_call: TRBV2; clone_size: NA; j_call: TRBJ2-2
cdr3_aa: CASSPPWLSTEAFF; cdr3_nt: TGTGCCAGCTCACCACCGTGGTTGAGCACTGAAGCTTTCTTT; d_call: NA; v_call: TRBV18; clone_size: NA; j_call: TRBJ1-1
cdr3_aa: CASSARWTVVGEKLFF; cdr3_nt: TGTGCCAGCAGCGCCCGTTGGACAGTCGTCGGTGAAAAACTGTTTTTT; d_call: NA; v_call: TRBV9; clone_size: NA; j_call: TRBJ1-4
cdr3_aa: CASSVALPGQGYGYTF; cdr3_nt: TGTGCCAGCAGCGTAGCCCTACCGGGACAGGGGTATGGCTACACCTTC; d_call: TRBD1; v_call: TRBV9; clone_size: NA; j_call: TRBJ1-2
cdr3_aa: CASRGGQRTGELFF; cdr3_nt: TGTGCCAGCAGGGGGGGACAGCGCACCGGGGAGCTGTTTTTT; d_call: NA; v_call: TRBV2; clone_size: few; j_call: TRBJ2-2
cdr3_aa: CASSLDGGGISYEQYF; cdr3_nt: TGCGCCAGCAGCTTGGATGGGGGGGGCATCTCCTACGAGCAGTACTTC; d_call: NA; v_call: TRBV5-1; clone_size: few; j_call: TRBJ2-7
cdr3_aa: CASSLEPQGPQHF; cdr3_nt: TGTGCCAGCAGCTTAGAACCCCAGGGGCCCCAGCATTTT; d_call: NA; v_call: TRBV7-6; clone_size: NA; j_call: TRBJ1-5
cdr3_aa: CASSARDTDTQYF; cdr3_nt: TGTGCCAGCAGTGCGAGGGATACAGATACGCAGTATTTT; d_call: NA; v_call: TRBV6-1; clone_size: NA; j_call: TRBJ2-3
cdr3_aa: CSVVAEDGYTF; cdr3_nt: TGCAGCGTTGTGGCAGAAGATGGCTACACCTTC; d_call: NA; v_call: TRBV29-1; clone_size: NA; j_call: TRBJ1-2
cdr3_aa: CASSQDSGGGTQYF; cdr3_nt: TGCGCCAGCAGCCAAGATTCCGGGGGGGGGACCCAGTACTTC; d_call: TRBD2; v_call: TRBV4-1; clone_size: once; j_call: TRBJ2-5
cdr3_aa: CSAKRGETQYF; cdr3_nt: TGCAGTGCAAAAAGAGGGGAGACCCAGTACTTC; d_call: NA; v_call: TRBV20-1; clone_size: NA; j_call: TRBJ2-5
cdr3_aa: CASSLRRAYEQYF; cdr3_nt: TGTGCCAGCAGCTTGCGGAGGGCCTACGAGCAGTACTTC; d_call: NA; v_call: TRBV11-2; clone_size: NA; j_call: TRBJ2-7
cdr3_aa: CASNTGGRNSPLHF; cdr3_nt: TGTGCCAGTAACACGGGGGGTCGAAATTCACCCCTCCACTTT; d_call: NA; v_call: TRBV19; clone_size: NA; j_call: TRBJ1-6
cdr3_aa: CASGLVQVPVGYTF; cdr3_nt: TGTGCTAGTGGTTTGGTACAGGTACCCGTAGGCTACACCTTC; d_call: NA; v_call: TRBV12-5; clone_size: few; j_call: TRBJ1-2
cdr3_aa: CASSLVSPRAHKLVKGEQFF; cdr3_nt: TGTGCCAGCAGCTTAGTTTCCCCCAGGGCGCATAAACTTGTAAAGGGTGAGCAGTTCTTC; d_call: NA; v_call: TRBV11-3; clone_size: NA; j_call: TRBJ2-1
cdr3_aa: CASSDTGHQPQHF; cdr3_nt: TGTGCCAGTAGCGACACAGGGCATCAGCCCCAGCATTTT; d_call: NA; v_call: TRBV19; clone_size: NA; j_call: TRBJ1-5
cdr3_aa: CASSSSASLHF; cdr3_nt: TGTGCCAGCAGCTCGAGCGCATCCCTCCACTTT; d_call: NA; v_call: TRBV7-8; clone_size: NA; j_call: TRBJ1-6
cdr3_aa: CASSVVPTARNEKLFF; cdr3_nt: TGTGCCAGCAGCGTAGTTCCGACAGCCCGGAATGAAAAACTGTTTTTT; d_call: NA; v_call: TRBV9; clone_size: NA; j_call: TRBJ1-4
cdr3_aa: CASSGGQGESEQYF; cdr3_nt: TGCGCCAGCAGCGGGGGACAGGGGGAAAGCGAGCAGTACTTC; d_call: TRBD1; v_call: TRBV5-1; clone_size: NA; j_call: TRBJ2-7
cdr3_aa: CASSLAEKEQYF; cdr3_nt: TGTGCCAGCAGCTTAGCGGAGAAGGAGCAGTACTTC; d_call: NA; v_call: TRBV11-1; clone_size: NA; j_call: TRBJ2-7
cdr3_aa: CASSPPGQGANEQYF; cdr3_nt: TGTGCCAGCTCACCCCCGGGACAGGGGGCCAACGAGCAGTACTTC; d_call: TRBD1; v_call: TRBV18; clone_size: few; j_call: TRBJ2-7
cdr3_aa: CASSRPLQGSSYNSPLHF; cdr3_nt: TGTGCCAGCAGCCGACCTCTCCAGGGCAGCTCCTATAATTCACCCCTCCACTTT; d_call: NA; v_call: TRBV11-2; clone_size: NA; j_call: TRBJ1-6
cdr3_aa: CASSPRVAGVAEQYF; cdr3_nt: TGTGCCAGCAGCCCACGGGTAGCGGGGGTAGCCGAGCAGTACTTC; d_call: TRBD2; v_call: TRBV7-6; clone_size: NA; j_call: TRBJ2-7
cdr3_aa: CAISVIAGGTGELFF; cdr3_nt: TGTGCCATCAGTGTAATAGCGGGGGGCACCGGGGAGCTGTTTTTT; d_call: TRBD2; v_call: TRBV10-3; clone_size: few; j_call: TRBJ2-2